These T cell receptor beta chains were read from a single sample in a study of T-cell memory formation after mild COVID-19. TCRdb fed the 5' RACE reads into MiXCR, producing one record per CDR3 protein. The repertoire includes a few hundred thousand distinct CDR3 sequences, 25% to 30% of them detected once, and roughly 14% sits in the top ten. What was sequenced was PBMCs or a T cell subset sorted from them (not recorded which). These receptors all come from an adult woman who had mild COVID-19 (a few samples of this study predate the infection). Cell type and time point are not known. Each CDR3 is given with its conserved first and last residue. Fields, in order: clone size, J gene, V gene, D gene, CDR3 DNA, CDR3 protein. The D gene is left open where the match is weak. Size is stated for part of the rows, as once, few or many counts, or as a class when the clone is expanded.

>NA|TRBJ1-2|TRBV15|NA
TGTGCCACCAGCAGAGATCAGGGCAGATTATATGGCTACACCTTC
CATSRDQGRLYGYTF
>few|TRBJ1-1|TRBV12-3/TRBV12-4|NA
TGTGCCAGCAGTACTCGAACAGGACAAGCTTTCTTT
CASSTRTGQAFF
>NA|TRBJ2-3|TRBV10-3|NA
TGTGCCGTTGGTTGGGGACCCACTGGGGATACGCAGTATTTT
CAVGWGPTGDTQYF
>NA|TRBJ2-3|TRBV12-3/TRBV12-4|NA
TGTGCCAGCAGCCCCACCGCCGGGCGGGTCGAGTATTTT
CASSPTAGRVEYF
>few|TRBJ2-1|TRBV20-1|NA
TGCAGTGCTAGAGGGTTGGGCAATGAGCAGTTCTTC
CSARGLGNEQFF
>NA|TRBJ1-1|TRBV5-1|NA
TGCGCCAGCAGCTTGGAACCGCCCGGATTGAACACTGAAGCTTTCTTT
CASSLEPPGLNTEAFF
>NA|TRBJ2-2|TRBV3-1|NA
TGTGCCAGCAGTCAGGCCCGCACCGGGGAGCTGTTTTTT
CASSQARTGELFF
>few|TRBJ1-2|TRBV12-3/TRBV12-4|NA
TGTGCCAGCAGTTTAGGGTTTGGACATGAGGCTGGCTACACCTTC
CASSLGFGHEAGYTF
>NA|TRBJ2-2|TRBV11-2|NA
TGTGCCAGCAGCTTAATTCGGGGGCCGAACACCGGGGAGCTGTTTTTT
CASSLIRGPNTGELFF
>NA|TRBJ2-1|TRBV9|NA
TGTGCCAGCAGCGTAGGGGAGCGTGACCCCTACAATGAGCAGTTCTTC
CASSVGERDPYNEQFF